This T cell receptor beta chain comes out of a study of blood T cells in healthy people across ages. General study findings and limits: Diversity of TCR beta per million T cells declined in a roughly linear way with age.

Through a sample-barcoded 5' primer and a J-beta primer mix, a second PCR was run for roughly 7 to 11 cycles. TCRdb reprocessed the 5' RACE reads via MiXCR and lists one record per CDR3 protein. The sample consists of 700,000 or so distinct CDR3 sequences, 20% to 25% of them appearing once. Note on this clonotype: Its specificity is unknown.

Germline values: CDR1 SQVTM, CDR2 ANQGSEA. CDR3 length: 12 amino acids. V lost 8 bases to trimming and J lost 1 base, with 9 bases between them. The J gene is TRBJ2-1, the V gene TRBV29-1; weak D call: TRBD1 (5 bases). The TCR was taken from a man between 65 and 85 years old in good health. The specimen was blood. Written as DNA, the CDR3 is TGCAGCAGCAGGGATTCCTACAATGAGCAGTTCTTC. Translating it yields CSSRDSYNEQFF.